A single sample gave rise to the 28 T cell receptor beta chains below, sequenced in a study of cytomegalovirus exposure and HLA in healthy donors. Method: immunoSEQ multiplex PCR; TCRdb's copy keeps in-frame clones and lacks some. The sample has some 180,000 clones; 80% to 90% are singletons. The sequencing sample was made of PBMCs. The receptors were gathered from a woman in her 30s in good health and CMV-seronegative.

The chain combines TRBV10-2 with TRBJ2-3, with 7 positions matching TRBD1. The trim removed 4 bases at V and 6 bases at J, leaving 7 bases unmatched. This CDR3 comprises 14 residues. Germline CDR1 reads WSHSY; CDR2 reads SAAADI. The CDR3 spells CASSVGTGEDTQYF. In DNA, the CDR3 is TGCGCCAGCAGTGTAGGAACAGGGGAGGATACGCAGTATTTT.

This clone occurred once. The chain couples TRBV6-1 to TRBJ2-4; D gene uncertain. Germline CDR1 MNHNS, CDR2 SASEGT. The CDR3 runs to 15 residues. With 3 bases removed from V and 1 base from J, the gap between germline ends came to 10 bases. The CDR3 coding sequence is TGTGCCAGCAGTGAGTCGTCCCCGGCCAAAAACATTCAGTACTTC. Translation: CASSESSPAKNIQYF.

The chain recombines TRBV5-8 with TRBJ1-2; unclear D gene. Looked up from germline, CDR1 is SGHTS and CDR2 is YDEGEE. The ends were cut back, 2 bases at V and 3 bases at J, with 20 bases in the middle. The CDR3 extends over 17 amino acids. In nucleotides, the CDR3 is TGTGCCAGCAGCTTCCCGTACCCAACTAGGGCGGACTATGGCTACACCTTC. Protein sequence: CASSFPYPTRADYGYTF.

This clone has only a few counts. The J gene is TRBJ1-5, the V gene TRBV4-2; D is unclear. Deletions cut 0 bases from V and 4 bases from J, with 7 bases between. This CDR3 spans 14 amino acids. Looked up from germline, CDR1 is LGHNA and CDR2 is YNFKEQ. CDR3 loop: CASSQEAENQPQHF. Written as DNA, the CDR3 is TGTGCCAGCAGCCAAGAGGCGGAGAATCAGCCCCAGCATTTT.

By sample fraction, this clone is medium-sized. The chain uses TRBV6-4 and TRBJ2-1; D perhaps matches TRBD1 (6 bases). Germline V gene lookup returns CDR1 MRHNA and CDR2 SNTAGT. Trimming pared 2 bases from V and 5 bases from J, leaving 7 bases between. The CDR3 extends over 13 amino acids. The CDR3 sequence is CASSDRDNNEQFF. The CDR3 DNA reads TGTGCCAGCAGTGACCGGGACAACAATGAGCAGTTCTTC.

In its sample, this clone was seen a few times. The chain links TRBV27 to TRBJ1-5, with D possibly being TRBD1 (5 bases). Germline V gene lookup returns CDR1 MNHEY and CDR2 SMNVEV (reference sequence). This CDR3 has 13 amino acids. V lost 7 bases to trimming and J lost 10 bases, with 17 bases between them. The CDR3 DNA is TGTGCCAGCACCTACGGGGGTTTAGTACCCCAGCATTTT. It yields the protein CASTYGGLVPQHF.

This rearrangement joins TRBV6-6 to TRBJ1-1; 7 nucleotides align to TRBD1. The germline gives CDR1 MNHNY, CDR2 SVGAGI (reference sequence). The CDR3 length is 13 residues. V lost 10 bases, J lost 4 bases, and 9 bases stayed unmatched. CDR3 coding DNA: TGTGCCACCAAAAGACAGGGAGGCACTGAAGCTTTCTTT. This sequence encodes CATKRQGGTEAFF.

The chain combines TRBV11-2 with TRBJ2-7; D might be TRBD1 (5 bases). This CDR3 has 13 residues. Germline V gene lookup returns CDR1 SGHAT and CDR2 FQNNGV. The V end lost 8 bases, the J end lost 3 bases, and 14 bases lay between the germline ends. CDR3 DNA: TGTGCCAGCTTGGGTCAGGGATACTACGAGCAGTACTTC. This codes for CASLGQGYYEQYF.

J is TRBJ2-5 and V is TRBV30, with D tentatively TRBD2 (6 bases). Trimming removed 2 bases from V and 2 bases from J, with 15 bases in between. CDR3 length equals 15 residues. Germline CDR1 is GTSNPN and CDR2 is SVGIG (reference sequence). The CDR3, as DNA: TGTGCCTGGAGTTCCGCTAGGGGACTTCAAGAGACCCAGTACTTC. It codes for CAWSSARGLQETQYF.

This chain uses TRBV5-1 with TRBJ2-2; D might be TRBD1 (6 bases). This CDR3 spans 14 amino acids. CDR1 is SGHRS, CDR2 YFSETQ, per germline. V was trimmed by 4 bases and J by 4 bases, leaving 11 bases between them. The CDR3 nucleotides are TGCGCCAGCAGCCTAGGACAGTCCACCGGGGAGCTGTTTTTT. Protein product: CASSLGQSTGELFF.

CDR3 amino acids: CASSPAETYEQYF. DNA for the CDR3: TGCGCCAGCAGTCCAGCGGAAACCTACGAGCAGTACTTC. The rearrangement uses TRBV5-1 and TRBJ2-7, with D possibly matching TRBD2 (5 bases). The length of the CDR3 is 13 residues. V lost 5 bases, J lost 2 bases, and 11 bases lay in between. Germline assignment: CDR1 SGHRS and CDR2 YFSETQ.

Here the CDR3 reads CASNPPGGPNQPQHF. CDR3 DNA sequence: TGTGCCAGCAATCCACCAGGGGGCCCAAATCAGCCCCAGCATTTT. This rearrangement joins TRBV28 to TRBJ1-5; 8 nucleotides line up with TRBD1. The ends lost 7 bases at V and 4 bases at J; junction bases unmatched: 9. This CDR3 has 15 amino acids. Germline V lookup: CDR1 MDHEN, CDR2 SYDVKM.

The rearrangement joins TRBV11-2 to TRBJ1-1, with a weak D call TRBD1 (6 bases). Between the trimmed V and J ends, which lost 3 bases and 1 base, there was a span of 12 bases. There are 15 residues in the CDR3. Germline CDR1 is SGHAT and CDR2 is FQNNGV. In DNA form, the CDR3 reads TGTGCCAGCAGCTTTCCCACAGGGCGGAACACTGAAGCTTTCTTT. It codes for CASSFPTGRNTEAFF.

This clone was observed once. The chain couples TRBV19 to TRBJ2-2; perhaps TRBD2 as D (7 bases). Germline V gene lookup returns CDR1 LNHDA and CDR2 SQIVND (reference sequence). CDR3 length equals 15 residues. Deletions cut 6 bases from V and 2 bases from J, with 13 bases between. The CDR3 DNA sequence: TGTGCCAGTAGAGGGGGGGCCACAAACACCGGGGAGCTGTTTTTT. It is translated as CASRGGATNTGELFF. Supplemented by reference TRBV19 and TRBJ2-2, the full variable domain reads DGGITQSPKYLFRKEGQNVTLSCEQNLNHDAMYWYRQDPGQGLRLIYYSQIVNDFQKGDIAEGYSVSREKKESFPLTVTSAQKNPTAFYLCASRGGATNTGELFFGEGSRLTVL.

This clone appeared a few times. The gene calls are TRBV27 and TRBJ1-4; the D is unclear. Trimming took off 4 bases at V and 9 bases at J, with 6 bases between the two ends. This CDR3 contains 11 residues. Germline assignment: CDR1 MNHEY and CDR2 SMNVEV (reference sequence). In DNA, the CDR3 is TGTGCCAGCAGTTCGGGGAAAAAACTGTTTTTT. Translation gives CASSSGKKLFF.

The genes are TRBV27 and TRBJ2-3; D might be TRBD1 (6 bases). CDR3 length: 15 residues. Germline V gene lookup returns CDR1 MNHEY and CDR2 SMNVEV (reference sequence). The V and J ends lost 5 bases and 2 bases respectively, with 14 bases between them. CDR3 nucleotides: TGTGCCAGCAGTACAATGACAGGACCCACAGATACGCAGTATTTT. Protein sequence: CASSTMTGPTDTQYF.

The chain links TRBV7-8 to TRBJ2-1; TRBD2 aligns across 7 bases. The CDR3 loop spans 12 amino acids. The V segment lost 6 bases and the J segment 9 bases; nucleotides outside the gene matches: 5. Germline loops: CDR1 SGHVS, CDR2 FQNEAQ. CDR3 nucleotides: TGTGCCAGCAGTCCGCGGGGGAGTGAGCAGTTCTTC. Amino acids: CASSPRGSEQFF. The full variable domain, in which reference TRBV7-8 and TRBJ2-1 provide the parts outside the CDR3, is GAGVSQSPRYKVAKRGQDVALRCDPISGHVSLFWYQQALGQGPEFLTYFQNEAQLDKSGLPSDRFFAERPEGSVSTLKIQRTQQEDSAVYLCASSPRGSEQFFGPGTRLTVL.

This clone has a handful of counts. The CDR3 sequence is CASSVGLAGGPTDTQYF. As DNA, the CDR3 is TGTGCCAGCAGTGTAGGACTAGCGGGAGGGCCAACAGATACGCAGTATTTT. The chain joins TRBV27 to TRBJ2-3, with 15 bases lining up with TRBD2. CDR1 and CDR2 from the germline V gene are MNHEY and SMNVEV (reference sequence). The CDR3 is 17 amino acids. V was clipped by 5 bases and J by 3 bases; unmatched bases: 6.

This chain links TRBV28 with TRBJ1-1, with TRBD1 identical over 10 bases. CDR3 length: 15 residues. V lost 5 bases, J lost 5 bases, and 8 bases stayed unmatched. The germline gives CDR1 MDHEN, CDR2 SYDVKM. This chain's CDR3 is CASSLPGQGWTEAFF. CDR3 coding DNA: TGTGCCAGCAGTCTACCGGGACAGGGGTGGACTGAAGCTTTCTTT.

V gene TRBV7-9 combines with J gene TRBJ1-3, with a weak D call TRBD1 (6 bases). The CDR3 is 15 residues long. The ends were cut back, 4 bases at V and 0 bases at J, with 10 bases in the middle. Germline loops: CDR1 SEHNR, CDR2 FQNEAQ (reference sequence). As DNA, the CDR3 is TGTGCCAGCAGCTACCGGGACAACTCTGGAAACACCATATATTTT. Its translation is CASSYRDNSGNTIYF.

The chain couples TRBV19 to TRBJ2-7, with a possible D match to TRBD1 (6 bases). The V gene lost 9 bases and the J gene lost 2 bases, with 17 bases spanning the gap. CDR1 and CDR2 from the germline V gene are LNHDA and SQIVND (reference sequence). CDR3 length equals 14 residues. The CDR3 sequence is CASKSQGWAYEQYF. The CDR3 coding sequence is TGTGCCAGCAAATCCCAGGGGTGGGCCTACGAGCAGTACTTC.

The chain combines TRBV5-1 with TRBJ1-4; D may be TRBD1 (5 bases). V was shortened by 2 bases and J by 8 bases, with 16 bases between the two germline ends. Germline CDR1 SGHRS, CDR2 YFSETQ. The CDR3 consists of 15 residues. CDR3 in amino acids: CASSFNPGAGEKLFF. CDR3 sequence (DNA): TGCGCCAGCAGCTTTAACCCTGGGGCAGGGGAAAAACTGTTTTTT.

This clone was seen only a few times. An end of the junction does not agree with germline; a read error may underlie this. This chain connects TRBV30 to TRBJ1-1, with 9 bases that match TRBD1. Germline loops: CDR1 GTSNPN, CDR2 SVGIG (reference sequence). The CDR3 extends over 12 amino acids. The CDR3 nucleotides are TGTGCCTACAGGGGGCTGAACGCTGAAGCTTTCTTT. Its translation: CAYRGLNAEAFF.

The chain combines TRBV5-1 with TRBJ2-3; D perhaps matches TRBD2 (6 bases). V gave up 0 bases and J gave up 2 bases, with 10 bases separating them. Germline V gene sequence: CDR1 SGHRS, CDR2 YFSETQ. The CDR3 sequence is 15 residues long. The CDR3 bases are TGCGCCAGCAGCTTGGAGCGACTAGTCACAGATACGCAGTATTTT. Translated: CASSLERLVTDTQYF.

There are a few counts of this clone. The chain combines TRBV2 with TRBJ1-5; D unresolved. Germline V gene data show CDR1 as SNHLY and CDR2 as FYNNEI. The CDR3 has 15 residues. V lost 0 bases and J lost 4, with 10 bases in between. The CDR3 protein is CASSEALGGNQPQHF. The CDR3 DNA follows: TGTGCCAGCAGTGAAGCTTTAGGAGGGAATCAGCCCCAGCATTTT.

J is TRBJ2-5 and V is TRBV29-1; 7 bases fit TRBD1. The CDR3 covers 15 residues. V lost 4 bases to trimming and J lost 1 base; unmatched junction nucleotides: 9. Looked up from germline, CDR1 is SQVTM and CDR2 is ANQGSEA. The CDR3 reads CSVVLQRQGQETQYF. In DNA, the CDR3 is TGCAGCGTTGTACTCCAGAGACAGGGCCAAGAGACCCAGTACTTC.

V gene TRBV10-3 combines with J gene TRBJ2-7, with 9 bases fitting TRBD1. There are 13 residues in the CDR3. V lost 6 bases to trimming and J lost 2 bases; unmatched junction nucleotides: 2. Germline V gene data show CDR1 as ENHRY and CDR2 as SYGVKD. This chain's CDR3 is CAISGQGTYEQYF. The DNA for the CDR3 is TGTGCCATCAGCGGACAGGGGACCTACGAGCAGTACTTC.

The chain employs TRBV6-5 and TRBJ1-3, with TRBD1 matching over 7 bases. The V gene's germline CDR1 is MNHEY and CDR2 SVGAGI. The CDR3 is 15 amino acids. The J segment lost 2 bases and the V segment lost 1 base, leaving 2 bases of the junction unmatched. CDR3 nucleotides: TGTGCCAGCAGTTACTACAGGGGAACTGGAAACACCATATATTTT. It translates to CASSYYRGTGNTIYF.